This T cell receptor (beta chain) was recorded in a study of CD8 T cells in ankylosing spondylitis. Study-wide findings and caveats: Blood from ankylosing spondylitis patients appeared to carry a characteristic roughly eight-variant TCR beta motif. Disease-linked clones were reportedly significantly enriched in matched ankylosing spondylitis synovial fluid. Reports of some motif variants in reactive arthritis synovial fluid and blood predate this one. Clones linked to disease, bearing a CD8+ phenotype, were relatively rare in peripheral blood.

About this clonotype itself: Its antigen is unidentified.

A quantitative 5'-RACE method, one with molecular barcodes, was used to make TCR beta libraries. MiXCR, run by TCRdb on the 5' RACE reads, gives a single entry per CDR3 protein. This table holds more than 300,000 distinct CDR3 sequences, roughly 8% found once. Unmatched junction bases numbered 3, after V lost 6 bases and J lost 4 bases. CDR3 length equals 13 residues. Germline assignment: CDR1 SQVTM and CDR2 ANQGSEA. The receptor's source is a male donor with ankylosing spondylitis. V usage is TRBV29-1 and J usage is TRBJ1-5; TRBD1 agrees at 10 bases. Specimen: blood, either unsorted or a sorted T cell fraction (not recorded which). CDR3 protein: CSVSGQGNQPQHF. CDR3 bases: TGCAGCGTATCGGGACAGGGGAATCAGCCCCAGCATTTT.